This TCR beta chain was captured in a study of T cell repertoires in cytomegalovirus infection. Study results and limitations: Dominating the ex vivo response were HLA-C-restricted CMV-specific TCR beta clonotypes. The study identified carriers of CMV plus the relevant HLA from cumulative public TCR beta family frequency.

TCRdb called the reads again in MiXCR, with one record for every CDR3 protein. The repertoire holds fewer than 900,000 distinct CDR3 sequences, 29% seen once, with around 13% in the top ten. On this clonotype itself: Its antigen remains unknown.

Germline CDR1 SGHRS, CDR2 YFSETQ. Trimming removed 2 bases at V and 4 bases at J, with 18 bases between. This CDR3 has 16 residues. The input for sequencing was cultured CD8+ T cells from PBMCs, taken from culture after CMV antigen stimulation. This clonotype originated in a human donor in good health (CMV status not recorded). Some clones in this sample may be carry-over from other donors' samples. This chain connects TRBV5-1 to TRBJ1-1; D perhaps matches TRBD1 (5 bases). CDR3 sequence: CASSFGGTGRVTEAFF. CDR3 in DNA: TGCGCCAGCAGCTTTGGTGGGACCGGGCGGGTCACTGAAGCTTTCTTT.